Listed here is a single T cell receptor (beta chain). The data were obtained in a study of shared clonotypes between healthy human individuals. CDR1 and CDR2 from the germline V gene are LNHDA and SQIVND (reference sequence). The CDR3 runs to 12 residues. With 5 bases removed from V and 0 bases from J, the gap between germline ends came to 4 bases. Assay used: immunoSEQ multiplex PCR; TCRdb lists only in-frame clones, some missing. The table includes around 2,000,000 clones, about 95% detected once. CD45RO negativity and positive selection for CCR7 defined naive CD8 cells, a population that excluded terminally differentiated effector memory CD45RA+ cells.

The rearrangement uses TRBV19 and TRBJ2-5; unclear D gene. Sequencing input: naive CD8+ T cells sorted from blood. The sequence came from a man between 18 and 29 years old in good health. This CDR3 is CASSQNQETQYF. CDR3 DNA: TGTGCCAGTAGTCAGAACCAAGAGACCCAGTACTTC.